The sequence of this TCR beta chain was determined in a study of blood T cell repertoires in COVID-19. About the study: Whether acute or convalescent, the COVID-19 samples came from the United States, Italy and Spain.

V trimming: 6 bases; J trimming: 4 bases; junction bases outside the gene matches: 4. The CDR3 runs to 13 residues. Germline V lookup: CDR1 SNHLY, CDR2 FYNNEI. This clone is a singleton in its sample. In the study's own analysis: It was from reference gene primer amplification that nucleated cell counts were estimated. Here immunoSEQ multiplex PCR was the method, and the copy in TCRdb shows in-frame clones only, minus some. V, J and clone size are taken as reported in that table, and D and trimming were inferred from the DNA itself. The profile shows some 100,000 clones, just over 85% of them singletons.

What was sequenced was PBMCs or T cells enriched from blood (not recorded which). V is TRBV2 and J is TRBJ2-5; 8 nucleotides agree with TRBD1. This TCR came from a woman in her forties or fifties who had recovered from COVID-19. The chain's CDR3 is CASRQGAGETQYF. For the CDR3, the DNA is TGTGCCAGCAGGCAGGGGGCAGGAGAGACCCAGTACTTC.